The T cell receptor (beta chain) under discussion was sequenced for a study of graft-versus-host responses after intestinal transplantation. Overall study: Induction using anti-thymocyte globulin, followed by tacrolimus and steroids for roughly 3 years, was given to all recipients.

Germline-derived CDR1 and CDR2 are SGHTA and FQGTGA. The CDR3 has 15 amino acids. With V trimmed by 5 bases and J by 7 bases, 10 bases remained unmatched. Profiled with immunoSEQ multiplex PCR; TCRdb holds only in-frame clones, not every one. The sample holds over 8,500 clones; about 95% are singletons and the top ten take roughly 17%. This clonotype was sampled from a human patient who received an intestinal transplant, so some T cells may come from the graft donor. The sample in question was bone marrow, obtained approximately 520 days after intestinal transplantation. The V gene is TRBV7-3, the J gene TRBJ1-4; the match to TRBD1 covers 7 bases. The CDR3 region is CASSAEGARGEKLFF. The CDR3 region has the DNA TGTGCCAGCAGCGCGGAGGGGGCGCGGGGTGAAAAACTGTTTTTT.